A selection of T cell receptor beta chains follows, all from one sample in a study of T cells in Graves' hyperthyroidism and ophthalmopathy. Each CDR3 protein gets one entry after TCRdb re-called the multiplex PCR reads with MiXCR. The repertoire holds 600,000 to 650,000 distinct CDR3 sequences, with about 20% as singletons. The source material was blood. Every receptor here comes from a man between 25 and 39 years old with Graves' ophthalmopathy. Each CDR3 is given with its conserved first and last residue. Fields, in order: D gene, V gene, clone size, J gene, CDR3 DNA, CDR3 protein. A D gene is named only where the DNA matches it firmly. The size entry is marked missing in some rows and otherwise reads once, few, many or a size class.

>-|TRBV14|-|TRBJ1-6
TGTGCCAGCAGCCATTACCGGGAGGCAAATTCACCCCTCCACTTT
CASSHYREANSPLHF
>TRBD2|TRBV15|few|TRBJ2-5
TGTGCCACCAGCAGGGCTAGCGGGAGCCAAGAGACCCAGTACTTC
CATSRASGSQETQYF
>TRBD1|TRBV19|-|TRBJ2-5
TGTGCCAGTAGTATCCGACAGGGAGCAGAGACCCAGTACTTC
CASSIRQGAETQYF
>-|TRBV5-5|-|TRBJ2-2
TGTGCCAGCAGCTTCCAACTGGCGAATACCGGGGAGCTGTTTTTT
CASSFQLANTGELFF
>-|TRBV30|-|TRBJ2-3
TGTGCCTGGAGTGTAGCCGACCTTAGCACAGATACGCAGTATTTT
CAWSVADLSTDTQYF
>-|TRBV2|many|TRBJ1-1
TGTGCCAGCACCAGCCGGGCCGAAGCTTTCTTT
CASTSRAEAFF
>TRBD1|TRBV9|-|TRBJ1-5
TGTGCCAGCAGCAACGACAGGGGCGTTCAGCCCCAGCATTTT
CASSNDRGVQPQHF
>-|TRBV7-8|-|TRBJ2-2
TGTGCCAGCAGCCAACGGACACATATCGATTCCGGGGAGCTGTTTTTT
CASSQRTHIDSGELFF
>-|TRBV5-1|few|TRBJ1-6
TGCGCCAGCAGCTTGAGAGTCGGATCACCCCTCCACTTT
CASSLRVGSPLHF
>-|TRBV11-2|-|TRBJ2-7
TGTGCCAGCAGCTTATCCTTTGGGACTGGCTCCGAGCAGTACTTC
CASSLSFGTGSEQYF
>-|TRBV6-2/TRBV6-3|-|TRBJ1-2
TGTGCCAGCAATGGAATGGACATCTATGGCTACACCTTC
CASNGMDIYGYTF
>-|TRBV19|-|TRBJ1-5
TGTGCCAGTTCCTCCCGCCCCTATAGCAATCAGCCCCAGCATTTT
CASSSRPYSNQPQHF
>-|TRBV7-2|many|TRBJ2-1
TGTGCCAGCAGCCCTTATTGGCATGAGCAGTTCTTC
CASSPYWHEQFF
>-|TRBV30|-|TRBJ2-1
TGTGCCTGGATCCTCCCGGGGGGCCACAATGAGCAGTTCTTC
CAWILPGGHNEQFF
>-|TRBV10-3|-|TRBJ2-2
TGTGCCATCAGTGACTATTGGGACGGAAACACCGGGGAGCTGTTTTTT
CAISDYWDGNTGELFF
>-|TRBV5-1|few|TRBJ1-2
TGCGCCAGCAGCGATGCGGGCCTATACTATGGCTACACCTTC
CASSDAGLYYGYTF
>-|TRBV30|many|TRBJ2-5
TGTGCCTGGAGTGTATCCCCAGAGACCCAGTACTTC
CAWSVSPETQYF
>TRBD1|TRBV28|few|TRBJ2-5
TGTGCCAGCAGCCCGGGGACAGGGCCTATCACCCACTTC
CASSPGTGPITHF
>-|TRBV7-9|-|TRBJ2-3
TGTGCCAGCACCAAACAGGAGAATACGCAGTATTTT
CASTKQENTQYF
>-|TRBV6-5|-|TRBJ1-1
TGTGCCAGCAGTTCTCAGGTGGGGGTAGGTGAAGCTTTCTTT
CASSSQVGVGEAFF
>TRBD2|TRBV7-3|many|TRBJ2-3
TGTGCCAGCAGCTTAGGCGTCGGGAGGGCGGGAACAGATACGCAGTATTTT
CASSLGVGRAGTDTQYF
>-|TRBV20-1|few|TRBJ2-1
TGCAGTGCTAGAGCGGGAAAGCAGTTCTTC
CSARAGKQFF
>TRBD1|TRBV6-1|many|TRBJ2-7
TGTGCCAGCCGCCATGGACAGGGAGCCTACGAGCAGTACTTC
CASRHGQGAYEQYF
>TRBD1|TRBV2|many|TRBJ2-7
TGTGCCAGCACCGAGGGGGCCGGGACAGGGGGCTACGAGCAGTACTTC
CASTEGAGTGGYEQYF
>TRBD1|TRBV5-4|-|TRBJ2-3
TGTGCCAGCAGGCCCGGGACAGGTCCTTCCACAGATACGCAGTATTTT
CASRPGTGPSTDTQYF
>-|TRBV3-1|few|TRBJ2-3
TGTGCCAGCAGCCAGACTATCTCTAGCACAGATACGCAGTATTTT
CASSQTISSTDTQYF
>TRBD1|TRBV12-3/TRBV12-4|many|TRBJ1-1
TGTGCCAGCAGTTTAGGGACAGGGCCACTGAACACTGAAGCTTTCTTT
CASSLGTGPLNTEAFF
>TRBD2|TRBV5-1|-|TRBJ2-3
TGCGCCAGCAGCTTGAGGGGGAGGGCTAGCGGGAAGAACACAGATACGCAGTATTTT
CASSLRGRASGKNTDTQYF
>-|TRBV7-2|-|TRBJ2-7
TGTGCCAGCAGCTCAGGGGCTAGCGGAGCCTACGAGCAGTACTTC
CASSSGASGAYEQYF
>-|TRBV20-1|-|TRBJ2-3
TGCAGTGCTAACCAGGCGACAGATACGCAGTATTTT
CSANQATDTQYF
>-|TRBV6-1|-|TRBJ1-3
TGTGCCAGCAGCACAGCCGTGAGAACCTCTGGAAACACCATATATTTT
CASSTAVRTSGNTIYF
>-|TRBV6-1|many|TRBJ1-5
TGTGCCAGCAGAGTGAAGGGGCTCTTCCGCAGCAATCAGCCCCAGCATTTT
CASRVKGLFRSNQPQHF
>TRBD2|TRBV13|-|TRBJ2-5
TGTGCCAGCAGCTTAGGGGCTAGCGGGAGGGCCCTCCAAGAGACCCAGTACTTC
CASSLGASGRALQETQYF
>TRBD1|TRBV25-1|-|TRBJ1-1
TGTGCCAGCAGTGCCCAGTCGACAGGGAAGATGCCTGAAGCTTTCTTT
CASSAQSTGKMPEAFF
>TRBD1|TRBV30|few|TRBJ2-7
TGTGCCTCCCGTGGCCGGACAGGGGTCCACGAGCAGTACTTC
CASRGRTGVHEQYF
>TRBD1|TRBV29-1|-|TRBJ1-1
TGCAGCGTCCGACCCCTAAGTAGGACAGGGGCTGAAGCTTTCTTT
CSVRPLSRTGAEAFF
>TRBD1|TRBV11-2|few|TRBJ1-1
TGTGCCAGCAGCTTCGCAGGGGGGACCGCTGAAGCTTTCTTT
CASSFAGGTAEAFF
>-|TRBV18|-|TRBJ2-1
TGTGCCAGCTCACCCTCCGCTAGCGCGACTTACAATGAGCAGTTCTTC
CASSPSASATYNEQFF
>TRBD2|TRBV11-1|once|TRBJ2-1
TGTGCCAGCAGCTTAGCCGAGAGTATGCTAGCGGGAGGGGATGAGCAGTTCTTC
CASSLAESMLAGGDEQFF
>-|TRBV7-9|-|TRBJ2-7
TGTGCCAGCAGCTTAGACGGAAACCTCTACGAGCAGTACTTC
CASSLDGNLYEQYF
>-|TRBV6-1|few|TRBJ1-6
TGTGCCAGTACCGAGGCGGCCAATTCACCCCTCCACTTT
CASTEAANSPLHF
>-|TRBV5-1|-|TRBJ2-7
TGCGCCAGCAGCTTCAAGGGTACCCCCTACGAGCAGTACTTC
CASSFKGTPYEQYF
>-|TRBV6-1|-|TRBJ1-2
TGTGCCAGCAGCCCCGAGGGGTTGGGGGGCTACACCTTC
CASSPEGLGGYTF
>-|TRBV4-3|few|TRBJ1-5
TGCGCCAGCAGCCAGACAGGTAACAGCAATCAGCCCCAGCATTTT
CASSQTGNSNQPQHF
>TRBD2|TRBV6-5|many|TRBJ2-5
TGTGCCAGCAGTTACTCGGGACTAGCGGCACAAGAGACCCAGTACTTC
CASSYSGLAAQETQYF
>-|TRBV2|many|TRBJ1-1
TGTGCCAGCCTGCTGTCTGAGGAGATCACTGAAGCTTTCTTT
CASLLSEEITEAFF
>-|TRBV4-2|-|TRBJ2-7
TGTGCCAGCAGCCAAGCCCGGGGGGCGGACGAGCAGTACTTC
CASSQARGADEQYF
>-|TRBV20-1|-|TRBJ2-1
TGCAGTGCTACCGGCTTTATTGGATTCTCCTACAATGAGCAGTTCTTC
CSATGFIGFSYNEQFF
>TRBD2|TRBV14|few|TRBJ2-5
TGTGCCAGCAGCCAAGGAATAGCGGGAGTAGGGGAGACCCAGTACTTC
CASSQGIAGVGETQYF
>-|TRBV20-1|few|TRBJ1-2
TGCAGTGTCTCTAAAGGAGGAGCTACTTTCTATGGCTACACCTTC
CSVSKGGATFYGYTF
>-|TRBV20-1|-|TRBJ2-7
TGCAGTGCTAGCGGGCAGGATAGCTCCTACGAGCAGTACTTC
CSASGQDSSYEQYF